Listed here are 10 T cell receptor beta chains from one sample, sequenced in a study of blood T cell repertoires in COVID-19. Method: immunoSEQ multiplex PCR; TCRdb's copy keeps in-frame clones and lacks some. The sample has 75,000 to 95,000 clones, about nine tenths seen once. Sequencing was done on a sample of peripheral blood. These receptors were taken from a human donor in a cohort sampled during active COVID-19.

The DNA of the CDR3 is TGCGCCAGCAGCTTGGACGCAGGGAAGACCTTC. Protein sequence: CASSLDAGKTF. V usage is TRBV5-1 and J usage is TRBJ1-2, with a possible D match to TRBD1 (5 bases). The V gene lost 0 bases and the J gene lost 14 bases, with 11 bases spanning the gap. This CDR3 region has 11 residues. Germline V CDR1 and CDR2: SGHRS, YFSETQ.

The V call is TRBV28, the J call TRBJ2-7, with D possibly matching TRBD2 (6 bases). Germline V gene data show CDR1 as MDHEN and CDR2 as SYDVKM. This CDR3 is built from 14 residues. Trimming stripped 5 bases from V and 7 bases from J, with 18 bases between. This chain's CDR3 is CASSLTGTVWEQYF. The DNA of the CDR3 is TGTGCCAGCAGTCTAACGGGGACTGTATGGGAGCAGTACTTC.

This chain links TRBV7-3 with TRBJ2-7; 13 bases agree with TRBD2. This CDR3 comprises 18 residues. Germline V gene sequence: CDR1 SGHTA, CDR2 FQGTGA. Germline trimming cut 0 bases from V and 3 bases from J; bases unmatched to any gene: 8. The CDR3 bases are TGTGCCAGCAGCTTAACGAGGGGAGGACTAGCGGGGGACTACGAGCAGTACTTC. Encoded protein: CASSLTRGGLAGDYEQYF.

This clone came up a few times. The CDR3 spells CASSIERETEAFF. DNA of the CDR3: TGTGCCAGTAGTATTGAACGGGAGACAGAAGCTTTCTTT. This chain uses TRBV19 with TRBJ1-1; D is uncertain. Germline CDR1 is LNHDA and CDR2 is SQIVND (reference sequence). With 3 bases removed from V and 8 bases from J, the gap between germline ends came to 13 bases. The CDR3 covers 13 residues.

This sequence joins TRBV6-5 and TRBJ2-3, with a tentative D call TRBD1 (5 bases). CDR1 is MNHEY, CDR2 SVGAGI, per germline. Trimming stripped 7 bases from V and 0 bases from J, with 14 bases between. The CDR3 runs 15 residues. In nucleotides, the CDR3 is TGTGCCAGCACCCAAAGGGGTGCTAGCACAGATACGCAGTATTTT. Amino acid sequence: CASTQRGASTDTQYF.

The chain couples TRBV27 to TRBJ2-1, with 14 nucleotides matching TRBD2. Germline CDR1 MNHEY, CDR2 SMNVEV (reference sequence). V was clipped by 11 bases and J by 8 bases; unmatched bases: 8. The CDR3 is made up of 14 amino acids. The CDR3, as DNA: TGTGCCTCCCGACTAGCGGGAGGGCGGGATGAGCAGTTCTTC. This translates into CASRLAGGRDEQFF.

The chain couples TRBV28 to TRBJ2-1; 8 bases line up with TRBD2. CDR3 length: 16 residues. Germline-derived CDR1 and CDR2 are MDHEN and SYDVKM. Germline trimming cut 6 bases from V and 0 bases from J; bases unmatched to any gene: 7. The CDR3 here is CASSGGAGSSYNEQFF. CDR3 sequence (DNA): TGTGCCAGCAGCGGGGGGGCAGGGAGCTCCTACAATGAGCAGTTCTTC. The whole variable domain, filled in from reference TRBV28 and TRBJ2-1, reads DVKVTQSSRYLVKRTGEKVFLECVQDMDHENMFWYRQDPGLGLRLIYFSYDVKMKEKGDIPEGYSVSREKKERFSLILESASTNQTSMYLCASSGGAGSSYNEQFFGPGTRLTVL.

This CDR3 is CASSEGGPRFGYEQYF. The DNA for the CDR3 is TGTGCCAGCAGTGAAGGGGGGCCACGATTCGGGTACGAGCAGTACTTC. The rearrangement uses TRBV6-1 and TRBJ2-7; D may be TRBD1 (6 bases). Looked up from germline, CDR1 is MNHNS and CDR2 is SASEGT. The V gene lost 1 base and the J gene lost 4 bases, with 17 bases spanning the gap. The CDR3 has 16 amino acids.

This clone was detected once. The chain carries TRBV29-1 and TRBJ1-2; 7 bases fit TRBD1. Losses at the gene ends were 8 bases for V and 3 bases for J; bases not matched to a gene: 6. The CDR3 sequence is 12 residues long. Germline loops: CDR1 SQVTM, CDR2 ANQGSEA. The CDR3 protein is CSIRQGDYGYTF. CDR3 coding DNA: TGCAGCATCCGACAGGGAGACTATGGCTACACCTTC.

This chain uses TRBV6-5 with TRBJ1-5; D perhaps matches TRBD1 (6 bases). Germline values: CDR1 MNHEY, CDR2 SVGAGI. CDR3 length: 13 residues. The ends were cut back, 6 bases at V and 8 bases at J, with 14 bases in the middle. DNA of the CDR3: TGTGCCAGCAGCCGACAGGTTTTGGAGCCCCAGCATTTT. It codes for CASSRQVLEPQHF.